Listed below are T cell receptor beta chains from one sample, sequenced in a study of long-term antiretroviral therapy in people with HIV. Profiled with immunoSEQ multiplex PCR; TCRdb holds only in-frame clones, not every one. Of about 23,000 clones listed, around 85% are singletons. The sample consisted of unsorted PBMCs, taken 1.6 years after starting antiretroviral therapy. Receptors were obtained from a man aged 35-49 years with HIV. CDR3s include the opening cysteine and the closing phenylalanine or tryptophan. Each record gives: clone size, D gene, V gene, J gene, CDR3 DNA, CDR3 protein. D genes are given only for firm matches. The size of a clone is reported for some rows only, either as once, few or many, or as a class for expanded clones.

abundance: NA
d_gene: TRBD1
v_gene: TRBV19
j_gene: TRBJ1-2
CDR3nt: TGTGCCAGTAGTGACAGGGGTTTGGATGGCTACACCTTC
CDR3aa: CASSDRGLDGYTF

abundance: few
d_gene: TRBD1
v_gene: TRBV2
j_gene: TRBJ2-7
CDR3nt: TGTGCCAGCAGTGAAGCGCCGCAGGGGGACTACGAGCAGTACTTC
CDR3aa: CASSEAPQGDYEQYF

abundance: NA
d_gene: NA
v_gene: TRBV5-1
j_gene: TRBJ1-1
CDR3nt: TGCGCCAGCAGCAAAGGACGGGGGGGGGTCACTGAAGCTTTCTTT
CDR3aa: CASSKGRGGVTEAFF

abundance: NA
d_gene: NA
v_gene: TRBV7-9
j_gene: TRBJ1-1
CDR3nt: TGTGCCAGCAGCTTGCCGGTCGGGATGAACACTGAAGCTTTCTTT
CDR3aa: CASSLPVGMNTEAFF

abundance: few
d_gene: NA
v_gene: TRBV2
j_gene: TRBJ2-7
CDR3nt: TGTGCCAGCTACTTGCGGACCGACCCCTACGAGCAGTACTTC
CDR3aa: CASYLRTDPYEQYF

abundance: NA
d_gene: NA
v_gene: TRBV7-6
j_gene: TRBJ2-1
CDR3nt: TGTGCCAGCAGCTTAGCGGCTTATAGCTCCTACAATGAGCAGTTCTTC
CDR3aa: CASSLAAYSSYNEQFF

abundance: NA
d_gene: TRBD2
v_gene: TRBV10-1
j_gene: TRBJ2-3
CDR3nt: TGCGCCAGCCAGGGACTAGCGGGGACAGATACGCAGTATTTT
CDR3aa: CASQGLAGTDTQYF

abundance: NA
d_gene: NA
v_gene: TRBV30
j_gene: TRBJ2-7
CDR3nt: TGTGCCTGGAGTGTCCGGGACAACGAGCAGTACTTC
CDR3aa: CAWSVRDNEQYF

abundance: NA
d_gene: TRBD1
v_gene: TRBV6-1
j_gene: TRBJ1-1
CDR3nt: TGTGCCAGCAAACAGGGGGGGGGAACTGAAGCTTTCTTT
CDR3aa: CASKQGGGTEAFF

abundance: NA
d_gene: NA
v_gene: TRBV29-1
j_gene: TRBJ2-3
CDR3nt: TGCAGCGTTGACACAGAGGGTTCTAGCACAGATACGCAGTATTTT
CDR3aa: CSVDTEGSSTDTQYF

abundance: NA
d_gene: TRBD1
v_gene: TRBV19
j_gene: TRBJ2-5
CDR3nt: TGTGCCAGTAAAGGCACAGGGGGTATGAAAGAGACCCAGTACTTC
CDR3aa: CASKGTGGMKETQYF

abundance: NA
d_gene: TRBD1
v_gene: TRBV5-1
j_gene: TRBJ2-5
CDR3nt: TGCGCCAGCAGCCTCCTACAGGGGGTGGCGGAAGAGACCCAGTACTTC
CDR3aa: CASSLLQGVAEETQYF

abundance: NA
d_gene: NA
v_gene: TRBV5-8
j_gene: TRBJ2-5
CDR3nt: TGTGCCAGCAGCTTGGAAGTTTTGGGGGTTTTTCAAGAGACCCAGTACTTC
CDR3aa: CASSLEVLGVFQETQYF

abundance: NA
d_gene: TRBD1
v_gene: TRBV27
j_gene: TRBJ2-1
CDR3nt: TGTGCCAGCAGTTTATCGGACAGGCCGGTTAATGAGCAGTTCTTC
CDR3aa: CASSLSDRPVNEQFF

abundance: NA
d_gene: TRBD2
v_gene: TRBV28
j_gene: TRBJ2-7
CDR3nt: TGTGCCAGCAGTTGGGGGGGGATTAACTACGAGCAGTACTTC
CDR3aa: CASSWGGINYEQYF

abundance: NA
d_gene: TRBD1
v_gene: TRBV6-1
j_gene: TRBJ1-1
CDR3nt: TGTGCCAGCAGTGACAGGGGGGGGATCACTGAAGCTTTCTTT
CDR3aa: CASSDRGGITEAFF

abundance: few
d_gene: NA
v_gene: TRBV6-6
j_gene: TRBJ1-2
CDR3nt: TGTGCCAGCAGTACGGAAACTAACTATGGCTACACCTTC
CDR3aa: CASSTETNYGYTF

abundance: few
d_gene: NA
v_gene: TRBV5-6
j_gene: TRBJ2-2
CDR3nt: TGTGCCAGTACGGACAGGGCGGGGGCCGGGGAGCTGTTTTTT
CDR3aa: CASTDRAGAGELFF

abundance: NA
d_gene: NA
v_gene: TRBV30
j_gene: TRBJ2-7
CDR3nt: TGTGCCTGGAAAAGAGCTGACAGGGAGGGCGAGCAGTACTTC
CDR3aa: CAWKRADREGEQYF

abundance: NA
d_gene: NA
v_gene: TRBV19
j_gene: TRBJ2-4
CDR3nt: TGTGCCAGTACGCTCAGGGATGGGGTCAAAAACATTCAGTACTTC
CDR3aa: CASTLRDGVKNIQYF

abundance: NA
d_gene: TRBD1
v_gene: TRBV5-1
j_gene: TRBJ2-6
CDR3nt: TGCGCCAGCAGCTTGTGGTGGCTGGTGGGGGACAGGACAGTCTTTAGCTCTGGGGCCAACGTCCTGACTTTC
CDR3aa: CASSLWWLVGDRTVFSSGANVLTF

abundance: NA
d_gene: NA
v_gene: TRBV5-1
j_gene: TRBJ1-2
CDR3nt: TGCGCCAGCAGCCCCAAGGAGGGTATGATGGGCTACACCTTC
CDR3aa: CASSPKEGMMGYTF

abundance: once
d_gene: NA
v_gene: TRBV11-2
j_gene: TRBJ1-2
CDR3nt: TGTGCCAGCAGCCCCTCGACAGATAACTATGGCTACACCTTC
CDR3aa: CASSPSTDNYGYTF

abundance: NA
d_gene: NA
v_gene: TRBV6-1
j_gene: TRBJ2-1
CDR3nt: TGTGCCTCAGGGCCTACCTACAATGAGCAGTTCTTC
CDR3aa: CASGPTYNEQFF

abundance: once
d_gene: TRBD1
v_gene: TRBV7-9
j_gene: TRBJ1-4
CDR3nt: TGTGCCAGCAGCACAGGACAGGGGGCGACTAATGAAAAACTGTTTTTT
CDR3aa: CASSTGQGATNEKLFF

abundance: once
d_gene: TRBD1
v_gene: TRBV30
j_gene: TRBJ1-1
CDR3nt: TGTGCCTGGAGTCAATCCGGACAGGGGAAGACTTCGGCTTTCTTT
CDR3aa: CAWSQSGQGKTSAFF

abundance: once
d_gene: TRBD1
v_gene: TRBV5-8
j_gene: TRBJ1-1
CDR3nt: TGTGCCAGCGCCTCGGGACAGGGGAACACTGAAGCTTTCTTT
CDR3aa: CASASGQGNTEAFF

abundance: NA
d_gene: NA
v_gene: TRBV11-1
j_gene: TRBJ1-1
CDR3nt: TGTGCCAGCAGCTTTTGGGAGAACACTGAAGCTTTCTTT
CDR3aa: CASSFWENTEAFF

abundance: once
d_gene: TRBD1
v_gene: TRBV6-5
j_gene: TRBJ1-2
CDR3nt: TGTGCCAGCAGGGCGACAGGGGGAATCTATGGCTACACCTTC
CDR3aa: CASRATGGIYGYTF

abundance: once
d_gene: NA
v_gene: TRBV9
j_gene: TRBJ2-1
CDR3nt: TGTGCCAGCAGCACTCAGGGTCATGAGCAGTTCTTC
CDR3aa: CASSTQGHEQFF

abundance: NA
d_gene: TRBD1
v_gene: TRBV11-2
j_gene: TRBJ2-7
CDR3nt: TGTGCCAGCAGCTTAGAGGGACAGAGCTCCTACGAGCAGTACTTC
CDR3aa: CASSLEGQSSYEQYF

abundance: NA
d_gene: TRBD2
v_gene: TRBV10-1
j_gene: TRBJ2-1
CDR3nt: TGCGCCAGCAGTGATATTGGGACTAGCGCGGATGAGCAGTTCTTC
CDR3aa: CASSDIGTSADEQFF

abundance: once
d_gene: NA
v_gene: TRBV30
j_gene: TRBJ1-1
CDR3nt: TGTGCCTGGAGTAGGCTTATGAACACTGAAGCTTTCTTT
CDR3aa: CAWSRLMNTEAFF

abundance: NA
d_gene: NA
v_gene: TRBV4-2
j_gene: TRBJ2-3
CDR3nt: TGTGCCAGCAGCCAAGGCCAGGGGAGAGGTACGCAGTATTTT
CDR3aa: CASSQGQGRGTQYF

abundance: NA
d_gene: TRBD1
v_gene: TRBV2
j_gene: TRBJ2-7
CDR3nt: TGTGCCAGCAGTCTCGGGACAGGCCGATACGAGCAGTACTTC
CDR3aa: CASSLGTGRYEQYF

abundance: NA
d_gene: NA
v_gene: TRBV6-1
j_gene: TRBJ2-2
CDR3nt: TGTGCCAGCAGTGAATACTACGGGCACACCGGGGAGCTGTTTTTT
CDR3aa: CASSEYYGHTGELFF

abundance: NA
d_gene: TRBD2
v_gene: TRBV6-1
j_gene: TRBJ2-3
CDR3nt: TGTGCCAGCAGACCTTTGACTAGCGGGGGGGACACGCAGTATTTT
CDR3aa: CASRPLTSGGDTQYF

abundance: NA
d_gene: NA
v_gene: TRBV7-9
j_gene: TRBJ1-5
CDR3nt: TGTGCCAGCAGCCTGGGGGGGGCGAATCAGCCCCAGCATTTT
CDR3aa: CASSLGGANQPQHF

abundance: NA
d_gene: NA
v_gene: TRBV7-9
j_gene: TRBJ2-1
CDR3nt: TGTGCCAGCAGCGACGAAGCGGTCGAGCAGTTCTTC
CDR3aa: CASSDEAVEQFF

abundance: once
d_gene: NA
v_gene: TRBV5-6
j_gene: TRBJ1-5
CDR3nt: TGTGCCAGCAGCATGTACAGGGCCATGGGCAATCAGCCCCAGCATTTT
CDR3aa: CASSMYRAMGNQPQHF

abundance: NA
d_gene: NA
v_gene: TRBV30
j_gene: TRBJ2-3
CDR3nt: TGTGCTGGTGGCCTAAACACAGATACGCAGTATTTT
CDR3aa: CAGGLNTDTQYF

abundance: NA
d_gene: TRBD1
v_gene: TRBV6-6
j_gene: TRBJ1-2
CDR3nt: TGTGCCAGCAGTTACTCGACGACAGGGGGCGCGTCTGGCTACACCTTC
CDR3aa: CASSYSTTGGASGYTF

abundance: few
d_gene: NA
v_gene: TRBV7-6
j_gene: TRBJ2-1
CDR3nt: TGTGCCAGCAGCTTATTCAGAAACAATGAGCAGTTCTTC
CDR3aa: CASSLFRNNEQFF

abundance: NA
d_gene: TRBD1
v_gene: TRBV9
j_gene: TRBJ2-2
CDR3nt: TGTGCCAGCAGGACAGGGGGCGGCGGGGAGCTGTTTTTT
CDR3aa: CASRTGGGGELFF

abundance: NA
d_gene: TRBD1
v_gene: TRBV6-6
j_gene: TRBJ2-5
CDR3nt: TGTGCCAGCAGTCAACCGGGACAGGAAGCCCAAGAGACCCAGTACTTC
CDR3aa: CASSQPGQEAQETQYF

abundance: NA
d_gene: NA
v_gene: TRBV2
j_gene: TRBJ1-1
CDR3nt: TGTGCCAGCAAAAGAGGAGGGAACACTGAAGCTTTCTTT
CDR3aa: CASKRGGNTEAFF

abundance: NA
d_gene: NA
v_gene: TRBV10-1
j_gene: TRBJ1-1
CDR3nt: TGCGCCAGCAGCGCTGAAACGAACACTGAAGCTTTCTTT
CDR3aa: CASSAETNTEAFF

abundance: NA
d_gene: TRBD1
v_gene: TRBV10-3
j_gene: TRBJ1-5
CDR3nt: TGTGCCTCAGGGGGCGGGGCCGCTCAGCCCCAGCATTTT
CDR3aa: CASGGGAAQPQHF

abundance: NA
d_gene: NA
v_gene: TRBV6-5
j_gene: TRBJ2-5
CDR3nt: TGTGCCAGCAGTTCGGGCCCGGCCCAGGAGACCCAGTACTTC
CDR3aa: CASSSGPAQETQYF

abundance: NA
d_gene: NA
v_gene: TRBV6-1
j_gene: TRBJ2-6
CDR3nt: TGTGCCATATGGGAGCGAACTGGGGCCAACGTCCTGACTTTC
CDR3aa: CAIWERTGANVLTF